Included here is one TCR beta chain sequence, with context. Antigen specificity is unknown. This sample was taken from a study of cytomegalovirus exposure and HLA in healthy donors. Study results and limitations: Indistinguishable V segments such as TRBV6-2 and TRBV6-3 were excluded. Using the classifier, cytomegalovirus status was reportedly diagnosed with high specificity and sensitivity. Later on, analysis showed that most CMV-associated TCR beta chains appeared to be HLA-restricted. Follow-up analysis later connected one missense variant in DCLRE1C with trimming of TCR beta V- and J-genes.

The PCR was carried out with 60 Vbeta primers and 13 Jbeta primers. The table came from immunoSEQ multiplex PCR; TCRdb's copy has only in-frame clones and leaves some out. Counted here are tens of thousands of clones, just under 80% occurring once; the ten biggest clones make up around 4%. From germline, CDR1 is SGHTA and CDR2 FQGNSA. CDR3 length: 13 residues. V lost 2 bases and J 2 bases, leaving 7 bases between the germline ends. The chain has TRBV7-2 and TRBJ2-7; D gene unclear. This receptor was obtained from a male donor in good health and CMV-seropositive. Specimen: PBMCs. CDR3 residues: CASSLREPYEQYF. CDR3 sequence (DNA): TGTGCCAGCAGCTTAAGAGAGCCCTACGAGCAGTACTTC.